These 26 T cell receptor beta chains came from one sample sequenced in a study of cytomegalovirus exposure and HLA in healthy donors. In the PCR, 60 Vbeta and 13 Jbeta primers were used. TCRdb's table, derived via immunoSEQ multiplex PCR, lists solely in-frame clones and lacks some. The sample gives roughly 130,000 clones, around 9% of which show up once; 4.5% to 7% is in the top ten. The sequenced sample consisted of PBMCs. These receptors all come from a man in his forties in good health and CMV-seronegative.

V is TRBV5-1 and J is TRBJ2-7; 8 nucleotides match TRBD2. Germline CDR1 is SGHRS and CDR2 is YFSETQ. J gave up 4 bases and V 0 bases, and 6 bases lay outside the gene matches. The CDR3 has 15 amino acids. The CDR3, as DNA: TGCGCCAGCAGCTTGGCGGCGGGGGGTACTTACGAGCAGTACTTC. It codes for CASSLAAGGTYEQYF. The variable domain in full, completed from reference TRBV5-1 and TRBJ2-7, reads KAGVTQTPRYLIKTRGQQVTLSCSPISGHRSVSWYQQTPGQGLQFLFEYFSETQRNKGNFPGRFSGRQFSNSRSEMNVSTLELGDSALYLCASSLAAGGTYEQYFGPGTRLTVT.

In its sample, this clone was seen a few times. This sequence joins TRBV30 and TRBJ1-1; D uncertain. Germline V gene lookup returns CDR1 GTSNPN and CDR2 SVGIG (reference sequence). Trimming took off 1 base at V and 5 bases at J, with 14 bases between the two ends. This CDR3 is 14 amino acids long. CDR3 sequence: CAWSERLYRTEAFF. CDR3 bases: TGTGCCTGGAGTGAGAGGTTATATAGGACTGAAGCTTTCTTT.

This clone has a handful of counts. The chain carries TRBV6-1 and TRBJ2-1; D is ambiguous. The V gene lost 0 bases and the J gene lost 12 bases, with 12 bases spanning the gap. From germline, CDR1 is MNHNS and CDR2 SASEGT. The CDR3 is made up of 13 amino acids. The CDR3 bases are TGTGCCAGCAGTGAAGCTCGGGTGGAGCGGCAGTTCTTC. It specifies CASSEARVERQFF.

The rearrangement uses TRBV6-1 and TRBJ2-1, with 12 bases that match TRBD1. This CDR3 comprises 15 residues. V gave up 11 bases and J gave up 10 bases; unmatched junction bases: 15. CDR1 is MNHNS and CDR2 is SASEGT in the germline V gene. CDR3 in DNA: TGTGCCTGCAACGACCGGGACAGGGGGCCTGGGGAGCAGTTCTTC. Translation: CACNDRDRGPGEQFF.

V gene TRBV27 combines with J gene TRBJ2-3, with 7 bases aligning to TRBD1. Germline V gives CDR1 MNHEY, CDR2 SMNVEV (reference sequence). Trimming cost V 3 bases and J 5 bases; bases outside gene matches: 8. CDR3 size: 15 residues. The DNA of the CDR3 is TGTGCCAGCAGTTTGTCCTACAGGGGTGGAGATACGCAGTATTTT. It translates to CASSLSYRGGDTQYF.

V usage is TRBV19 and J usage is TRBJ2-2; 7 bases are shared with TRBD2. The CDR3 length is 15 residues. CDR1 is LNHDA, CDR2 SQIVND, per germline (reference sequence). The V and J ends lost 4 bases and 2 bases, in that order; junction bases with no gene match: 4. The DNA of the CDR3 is TGTGCCAGTAGTAGCACGGGGGGAAACACCGGGGAGCTGTTTTTT. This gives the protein CASSSTGGNTGELFF. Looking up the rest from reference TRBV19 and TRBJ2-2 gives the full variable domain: DGGITQSPKYLFRKEGQNVTLSCEQNLNHDAMYWYRQDPGQGLRLIYYSQIVNDFQKGDIAEGYSVSREKKESFPLTVTSAQKNPTAFYLCASSSTGGNTGELFFGEGSRLTVL.

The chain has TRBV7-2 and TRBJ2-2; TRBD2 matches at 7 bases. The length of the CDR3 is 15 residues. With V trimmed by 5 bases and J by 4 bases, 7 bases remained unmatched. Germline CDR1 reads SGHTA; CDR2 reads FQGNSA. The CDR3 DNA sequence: TGTGCCAGCAGCATCCGACTAGCAGTCACCGGGGAGCTGTTTTTT. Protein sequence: CASSIRLAVTGELFF.

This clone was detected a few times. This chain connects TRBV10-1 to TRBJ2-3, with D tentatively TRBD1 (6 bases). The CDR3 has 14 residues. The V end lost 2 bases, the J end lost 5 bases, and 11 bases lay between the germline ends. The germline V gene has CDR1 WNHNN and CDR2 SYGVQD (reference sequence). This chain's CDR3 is CASSERTGIDTQYF. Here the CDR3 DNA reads TGCGCCAGCAGTGAGCGTACAGGGATAGATACGCAGTATTTT.

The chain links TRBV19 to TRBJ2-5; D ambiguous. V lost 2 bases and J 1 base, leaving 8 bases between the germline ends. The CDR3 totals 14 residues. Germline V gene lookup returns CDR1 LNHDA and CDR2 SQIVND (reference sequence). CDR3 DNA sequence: TGTGCCAGTAGTATAAGCAGAGGCCAAGAGACCCAGTACTTC. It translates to CASSISRGQETQYF.

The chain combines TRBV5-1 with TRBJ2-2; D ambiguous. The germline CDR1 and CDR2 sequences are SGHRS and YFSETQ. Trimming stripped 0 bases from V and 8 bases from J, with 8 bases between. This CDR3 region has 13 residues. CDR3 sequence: CASSLAFTGELFF. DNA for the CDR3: TGCGCCAGCAGCTTGGCCTTCACTGGGGAGCTGTTTTTT.

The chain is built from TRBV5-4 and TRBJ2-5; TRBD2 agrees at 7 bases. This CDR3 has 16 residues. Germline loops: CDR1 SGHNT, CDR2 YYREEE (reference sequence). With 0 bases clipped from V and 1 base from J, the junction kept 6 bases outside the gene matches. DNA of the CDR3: TGTGCCAGCAGCTTGGGGGCGGGGGAGATCCAAGAGACCCAGTACTTC. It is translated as CASSLGAGEIQETQYF.

The CDR3 loop reads CASSPSGYTEAFF. CDR3 nucleotides: TGTGCCAGCAGCCCTTCAGGGTACACTGAAGCTTTCTTT. The chain combines TRBV6-6 with TRBJ1-1; D may be TRBD1 (5 bases). V was clipped by 6 bases and J by 3 bases, with 11 bases between them. The CDR3 consists of 13 residues. Per the germline V gene, CDR1 is MNHNY and CDR2 is SVGAGI (reference sequence).

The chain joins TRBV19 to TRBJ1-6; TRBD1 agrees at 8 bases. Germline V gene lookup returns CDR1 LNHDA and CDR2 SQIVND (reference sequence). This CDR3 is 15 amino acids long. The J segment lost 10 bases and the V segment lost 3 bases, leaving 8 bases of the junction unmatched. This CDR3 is CASSIGGTGGSPLHF. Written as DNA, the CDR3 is TGTGCCAGTAGTATTGGTGGGACAGGCGGGTCACCCCTCCACTTT. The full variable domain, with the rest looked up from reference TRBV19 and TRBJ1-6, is DGGITQSPKYLFRKEGQNVTLSCEQNLNHDAMYWYRQDPGQGLRLIYYSQIVNDFQKGDIAEGYSVSREKKESFPLTVTSAQKNPTAFYLCASSIGGTGGSPLHFGNGTRLTVT.

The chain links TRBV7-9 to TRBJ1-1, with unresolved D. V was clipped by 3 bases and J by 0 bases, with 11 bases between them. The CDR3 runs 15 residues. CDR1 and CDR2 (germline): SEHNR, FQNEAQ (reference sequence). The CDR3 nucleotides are TGTGCCAGCAGCTTTTCTTACGAGATGAACACTGAAGCTTTCTTT. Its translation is CASSFSYEMNTEAFF.

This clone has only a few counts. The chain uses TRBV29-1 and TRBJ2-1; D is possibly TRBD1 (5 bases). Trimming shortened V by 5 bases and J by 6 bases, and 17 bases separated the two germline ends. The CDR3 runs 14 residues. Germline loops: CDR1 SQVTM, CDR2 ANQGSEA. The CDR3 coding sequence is TGCAGCGTTATCGGCAGGGCTCAACCCAATGAGCAGTTCTTC. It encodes CSVIGRAQPNEQFF.

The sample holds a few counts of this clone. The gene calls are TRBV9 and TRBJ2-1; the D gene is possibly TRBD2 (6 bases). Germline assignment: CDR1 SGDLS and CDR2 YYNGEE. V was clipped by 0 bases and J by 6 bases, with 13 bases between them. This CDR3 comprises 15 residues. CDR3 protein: CASSVAMGGSNEQFF. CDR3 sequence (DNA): TGTGCCAGCAGCGTAGCTATGGGGGGAAGCAATGAGCAGTTCTTC.

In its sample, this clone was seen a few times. CDR3 sequence: CASSLSSGGYTF. The DNA of the CDR3 is TGTGCCAGCAGTTTATCGAGCGGGGGCTACACCTTC. This chain joins TRBV28 and TRBJ1-2; D gene ambiguous. CDR1 is MDHEN, CDR2 SYDVKM, per germline. The CDR3 runs 12 residues. Trimming shortened V by 1 base and J by 8 bases, and 8 bases separated the two germline ends.

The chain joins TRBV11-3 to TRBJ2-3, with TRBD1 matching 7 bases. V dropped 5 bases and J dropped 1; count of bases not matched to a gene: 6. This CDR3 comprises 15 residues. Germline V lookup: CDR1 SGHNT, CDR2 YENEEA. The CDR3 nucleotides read TGTGCCAGCAGCCCCTTGACAGGGCGCACAGATACGCAGTATTTT. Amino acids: CASSPLTGRTDTQYF.

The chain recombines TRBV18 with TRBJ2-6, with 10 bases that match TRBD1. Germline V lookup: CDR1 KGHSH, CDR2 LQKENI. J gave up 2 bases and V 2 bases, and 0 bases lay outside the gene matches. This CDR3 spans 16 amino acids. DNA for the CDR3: TGTGCCAGCTCACCAGGGACAGGGGCTGGGGCCAACGTCCTGACTTTC. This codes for CASSPGTGAGANVLTF.

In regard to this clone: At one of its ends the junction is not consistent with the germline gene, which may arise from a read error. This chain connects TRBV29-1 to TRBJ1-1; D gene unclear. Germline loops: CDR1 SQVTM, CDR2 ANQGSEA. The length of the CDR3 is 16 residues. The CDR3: CSVEVPRERLNTEAFF. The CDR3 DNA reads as TGCAGCGTCGAAGTTCCCCGGGAAAGACTGAACACTGAAGCTTTCTTT.

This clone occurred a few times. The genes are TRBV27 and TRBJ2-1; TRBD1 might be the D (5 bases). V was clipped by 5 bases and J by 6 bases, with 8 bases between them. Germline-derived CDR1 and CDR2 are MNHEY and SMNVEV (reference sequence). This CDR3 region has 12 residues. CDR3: CASSQGFNEQFF. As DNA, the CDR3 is TGTGCCAGCAGTCAGGGATTCAATGAGCAGTTCTTC.

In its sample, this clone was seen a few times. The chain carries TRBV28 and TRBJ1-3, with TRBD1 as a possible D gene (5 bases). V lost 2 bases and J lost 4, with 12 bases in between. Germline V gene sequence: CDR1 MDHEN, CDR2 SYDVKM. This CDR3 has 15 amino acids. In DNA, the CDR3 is TGTGCCAGCAGTTTACTATCAGGGAACGGAAACACCATATATTTT. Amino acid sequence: CASSLLSGNGNTIYF.

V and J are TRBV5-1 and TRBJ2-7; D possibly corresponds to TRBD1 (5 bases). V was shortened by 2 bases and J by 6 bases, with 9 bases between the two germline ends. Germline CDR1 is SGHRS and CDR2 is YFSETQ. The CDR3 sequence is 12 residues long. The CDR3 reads CASSFNQGEQYF. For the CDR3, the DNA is TGCGCCAGCAGCTTTAATCAGGGCGAGCAGTACTTC.

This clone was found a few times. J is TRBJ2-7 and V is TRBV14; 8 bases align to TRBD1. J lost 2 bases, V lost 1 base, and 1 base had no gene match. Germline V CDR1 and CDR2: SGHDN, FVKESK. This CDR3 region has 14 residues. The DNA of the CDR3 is TGTGCCAGCAGCCAAGGCAGGGGGCCCTACGAGCAGTACTTC. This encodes CASSQGRGPYEQYF.

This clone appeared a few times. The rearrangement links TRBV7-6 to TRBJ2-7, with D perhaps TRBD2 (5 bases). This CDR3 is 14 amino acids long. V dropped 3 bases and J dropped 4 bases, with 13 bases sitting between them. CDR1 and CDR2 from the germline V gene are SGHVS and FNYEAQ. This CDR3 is CASSFGGNSYEQYF. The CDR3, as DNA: TGTGCCAGCAGCTTCGGAGGTAACTCTTACGAGCAGTACTTC.

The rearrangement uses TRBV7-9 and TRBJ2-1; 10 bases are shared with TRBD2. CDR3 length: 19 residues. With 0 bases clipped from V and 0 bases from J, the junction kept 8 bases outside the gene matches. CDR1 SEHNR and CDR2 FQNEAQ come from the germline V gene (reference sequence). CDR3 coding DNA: TGTGCCAGCAGCTTAGCAGGGCTAGCGGGGGCCCGCTCCTACAATGAGCAGTTCTTC. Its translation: CASSLAGLAGARSYNEQFF.